The 5 T cell receptor beta chains below all came from one sample that was sequenced in a study of T cell responses to AZD1222 COVID-19 vaccine. Only in-frame clones appear in the TCRdb table, and some are missing; sequencing was by immunoSEQ multiplex PCR. Of 95,000 to 120,000 clones listed, approximately 89% are singletons. The sample consisted of peripheral blood, taken on day 0 of MenACWY control vaccination. The source of these receptors is an adult in good health.

The V call is TRBV5-1, the J call TRBJ2-1; D might be TRBD2 (6 bases). This CDR3 comprises 17 residues. CDR1 and CDR2 from the germline V gene are SGHRS and YFSETQ. Trimming cost V 4 bases and J 6 bases, with 23 bases left between them. The CDR3 DNA reads TGCGCCAGCAGCCCTCTAGCGAGCGCCCCTCTCTCCAATGAGCAGTTCTTC. Translated, it gives CASSPLASAPLSNEQFF.

This clone was counted a single time. This sequence joins TRBV11-3 and TRBJ1-6; 10 positions agree with TRBD1. V shed 5 bases and J 11 bases; nucleotides not matched to a gene: 3. Germline assignment: CDR1 SGHNT and CDR2 YENEEA. The CDR3 spans 13 residues. The CDR3 DNA reads TGTGCCAGCAGCCCGGACAGGGGGGCACCCCTCCACTTT. Amino acids: CASSPDRGAPLHF.

The gene calls are TRBV27 and TRBJ2-7, with D unclear. The CDR3 contains 14 residues. The germline V gene has CDR1 MNHEY and CDR2 SMNVEV (reference sequence). The V end was cut by 3 bases, the J end by 0 bases, with 9 bases between. The CDR3 reads CASSFKPGSYEQYF. In DNA form, the CDR3 reads TGTGCCAGCAGTTTTAAGCCAGGCTCCTACGAGCAGTACTTC.

The CDR3 here is CASRNPGTPLHF. The CDR3 DNA reads as TGTGCCAGCCGGAATCCGGGGACACCCCTCCACTTT. The chain joins TRBV28 to TRBJ1-6; the D is unclear. This CDR3 spans 12 amino acids. Trimming took off 8 bases at V and 11 bases at J, with 13 bases between the two ends. The germline V gene encodes CDR1 MDHEN and CDR2 SYDVKM.

V usage is TRBV3-1 (or the pseudogene TRBV3-2) and J usage is TRBJ1-2; D remains unclear. Germline CDR1 reads LGHDT; CDR2 reads YNNKEL (reference sequence). Trimming took 0 bases from V and 4 from J, leaving 9 bases between them. The CDR3 has 14 amino acids. The CDR3 region has the DNA TGTGCCAGCAGCCAAGAGGGATCCTCCTATGGCTACACCTTC. This gives the protein CASSQEGSSYGYTF.